The 9 T cell receptor beta chains presented below share a single source sample, sequenced in a study of response to subunit inactivated influenza vaccine. TCRdb recomputed calls from the RT-PCR reads with MiXCR, one row per CDR3 protein. Of 590,000 or so distinct CDR3 sequences listed, 13% to 15% are singletons. Sequenced material: PBMCs from blood, taken 14 days before vaccination. The receptors come from a man in his forties or fifties who received an inactivated influenza vaccine.

This chain uses TRBV29-1 with TRBJ2-1; 8 bases match TRBD2. The CDR3 has 13 amino acids. The germline V gene encodes CDR1 SQVTM and CDR2 ANQGSEA. J lost 3 bases, V lost 8 bases, and 6 bases had no gene match. This CDR3 is CSTGGGNYNEQFF. CDR3 DNA sequence: TGCAGCACGGGGGGGGGTAACTACAATGAGCAGTTCTTC.

The rearrangement uses TRBV19 and TRBJ2-5; TRBD1 matches 9 bases. This CDR3 comprises 14 residues. Germline assignment: CDR1 LNHDA and CDR2 SQIVND (reference sequence). V lost 5 bases, J lost 4 bases, and 5 bases stayed unmatched. CDR3 residues: CASSPQGQGETQYF. The CDR3 DNA reads TGTGCCAGTAGTCCACAGGGACAGGGAGAGACCCAGTACTTC.

This clonotype was seen only a few times. This chain links TRBV5-5 with TRBJ1-3; no firm D call. Trimming stripped 0 bases from V and 4 bases from J, with 5 bases between. The germline V gene encodes CDR1 SGHKS and CDR2 YYEKEE (reference sequence). The CDR3 has 13 residues. The DNA for the CDR3 is TGTGCCAGCAGCTTGGATTGGGGAAACACCATATATTTT. Amino acid sequence: CASSLDWGNTIYF.

This clonotype was seen a handful of times. The rearrangement uses TRBV5-6 and TRBJ1-2, with 7 positions matching TRBD1. CDR1 SGHDT and CDR2 YYEEEE come from the germline V gene. The CDR3 covers 15 residues. Trimming took 6 bases from V and 5 from J; bases not matched to a gene: 13. The chain's CDR3 is CASTPARDSGYGYTF. CDR3 nucleotides: TGTGCCAGCACCCCGGCCAGGGACAGTGGGTATGGCTACACCTTC. Using reference TRBV5-6 and TRBJ1-2 for the parts outside the CDR3, the full variable domain is DAGVTQSPTHLIKTRGQQVTLRCSPKSGHDTVSWYQQALGQGPQFIFQYYEEEERQRGNFPDRFSGHQFPNYSSELNVNALLLGDSALYLCASTPARDSGYGYTFGSGTRLTVV.

This clonotype was seen only a few times. CDR3 amino acids: CASSLGQADTGELFF. As DNA, the CDR3 is TGTGCCAGCAGCCTGGGACAGGCGGACACCGGGGAGCTGTTTTTT. The chain is built from TRBV7-3 and TRBJ2-2; TRBD1 aligns across 8 bases. The germline V gene encodes CDR1 SGHTA and CDR2 FQGTGA. This CDR3 is 15 amino acids long. V lost 5 bases and J lost 3; bases outside the gene matches: 5.

The rearrangement links TRBV19 to TRBJ1-5; D gene ambiguous. In germline, CDR1 is LNHDA, CDR2 SQIVND (reference sequence). V was cut by 1 base and J by 5 bases, with 9 bases left in between. This CDR3 is 14 amino acids long. CDR3 sequence reads: CASSIAPQYQPQHF. For the CDR3, the DNA is TGTGCCAGTAGTATAGCACCACAGTATCAGCCCCAGCATTTT.

The rearrangement links TRBV7-2 to TRBJ2-6; D is unclear. Trimming removed 1 base at V and 0 bases at J, with 10 bases between. In germline, CDR1 is SGHTA, CDR2 FQGNSA. The CDR3 runs 17 residues. The CDR3 reads CASSLGSWVSGANVLTF. The CDR3 DNA is TGTGCCAGCAGCTTAGGCTCCTGGGTCTCTGGGGCCAACGTCCTGACTTTC.

This clonotype was counted ten times or more. The chain carries TRBV7-9 and TRBJ2-3; D unclear. From germline, CDR1 is SEHNR and CDR2 FQNEAQ (reference sequence). Trimming took off 1 base at V and 0 bases at J, with 2 bases between the two ends. The CDR3 contains 13 residues. The CDR3 sequence: CASSLVSTDTQYF. The DNA for the CDR3 is TGTGCCAGCAGCTTAGTGAGCACAGATACGCAGTATTTT.

Only a few counts were recorded for this clonotype. This chain uses TRBV9 with TRBJ2-1; a weak D match, TRBD2 (6 bases). Trimming took 1 base from V and 5 from J, leaving 16 bases between them. The CDR3 runs to 16 residues. Germline V gives CDR1 SGDLS, CDR2 YYNGEE. CDR3 coding DNA: TGTGCCAGCAGCGTATCTAGCCCGCGGGGAAACAATGAGCAGTTCTTC. Protein: CASSVSSPRGNNEQFF.